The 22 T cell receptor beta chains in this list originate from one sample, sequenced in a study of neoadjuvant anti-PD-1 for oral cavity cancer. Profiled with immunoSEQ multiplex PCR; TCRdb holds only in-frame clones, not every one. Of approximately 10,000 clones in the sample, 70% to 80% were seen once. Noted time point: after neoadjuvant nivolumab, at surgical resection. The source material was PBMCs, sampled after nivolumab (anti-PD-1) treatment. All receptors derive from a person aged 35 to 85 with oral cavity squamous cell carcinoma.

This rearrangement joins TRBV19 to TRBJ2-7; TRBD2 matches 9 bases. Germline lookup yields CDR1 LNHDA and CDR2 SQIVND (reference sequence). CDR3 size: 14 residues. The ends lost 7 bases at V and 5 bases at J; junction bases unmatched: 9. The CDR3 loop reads CASTPSGIPHEQYF. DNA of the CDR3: TGTGCCAGTACCCCTAGCGGGATCCCCCACGAGCAGTACTTC.

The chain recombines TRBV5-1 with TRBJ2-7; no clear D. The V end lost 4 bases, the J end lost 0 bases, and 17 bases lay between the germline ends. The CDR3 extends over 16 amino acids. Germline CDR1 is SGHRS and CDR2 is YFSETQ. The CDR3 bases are TGCGCCAGCAGCCGGCAAGGGTCAGCCTTCTCCTACGAGCAGTACTTC. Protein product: CASSRQGSAFSYEQYF. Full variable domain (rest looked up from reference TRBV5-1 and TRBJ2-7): KAGVTQTPRYLIKTRGQQVTLSCSPISGHRSVSWYQQTPGQGLQFLFEYFSETQRNKGNFPGRFSGRQFSNSRSEMNVSTLELGDSALYLCASSRQGSAFSYEQYFGPGTRLTVT.

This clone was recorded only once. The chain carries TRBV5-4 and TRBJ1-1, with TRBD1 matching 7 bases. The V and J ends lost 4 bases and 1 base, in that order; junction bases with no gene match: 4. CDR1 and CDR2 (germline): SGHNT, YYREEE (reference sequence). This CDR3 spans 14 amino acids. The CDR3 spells CASSPRDRNTEAFF. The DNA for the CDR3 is TGTGCCAGCAGCCCCAGGGACAGGAACACTGAAGCTTTCTTT.

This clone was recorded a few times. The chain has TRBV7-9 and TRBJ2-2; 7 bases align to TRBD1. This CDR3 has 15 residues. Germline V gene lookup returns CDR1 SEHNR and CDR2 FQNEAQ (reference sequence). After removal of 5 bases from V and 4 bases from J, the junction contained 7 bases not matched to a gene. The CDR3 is CASSGYGTATGELFF. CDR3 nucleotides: TGTGCCAGCAGCGGTTACGGGACAGCCACCGGGGAGCTGTTTTTT. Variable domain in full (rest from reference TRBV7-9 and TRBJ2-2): DTGVSQNPRHKITKRGQNVTFRCDPISEHNRLYWYRQTLGQGPEFLTYFQNEAQLEKSRLLSDRFSAERPKGSFSTLEIQRTEQGDSAMYLCASSGYGTATGELFFGEGSRLTVL.

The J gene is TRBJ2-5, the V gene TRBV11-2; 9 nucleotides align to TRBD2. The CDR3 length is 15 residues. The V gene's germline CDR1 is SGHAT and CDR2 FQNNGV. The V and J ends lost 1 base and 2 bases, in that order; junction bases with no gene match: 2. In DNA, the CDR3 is TGTGCCAGCAGCTTAGGCACTAGCGGGCAAGAGACCCAGTACTTC. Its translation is CASSLGTSGQETQYF.

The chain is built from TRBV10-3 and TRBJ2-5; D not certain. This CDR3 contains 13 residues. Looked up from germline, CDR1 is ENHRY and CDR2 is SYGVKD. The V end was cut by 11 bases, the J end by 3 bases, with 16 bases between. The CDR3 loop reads CAVRIDGEETQYF. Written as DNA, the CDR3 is TGTGCCGTTCGCATCGACGGCGAAGAGACCCAGTACTTC.

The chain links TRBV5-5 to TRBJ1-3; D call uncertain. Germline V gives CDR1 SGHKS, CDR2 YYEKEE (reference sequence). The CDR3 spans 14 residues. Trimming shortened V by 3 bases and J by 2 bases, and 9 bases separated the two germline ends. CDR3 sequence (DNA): TGTGCCAGCAGCTCGGACGGTGCTGGAAACACCATATATTTT. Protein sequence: CASSSDGAGNTIYF.

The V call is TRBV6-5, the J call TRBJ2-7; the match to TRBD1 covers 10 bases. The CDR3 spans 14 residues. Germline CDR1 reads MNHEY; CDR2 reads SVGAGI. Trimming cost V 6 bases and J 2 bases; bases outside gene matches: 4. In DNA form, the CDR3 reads TGTGCCAGCAGACGGGACAGGGGTCCCTACGAGCAGTACTTC. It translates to CASRRDRGPYEQYF.

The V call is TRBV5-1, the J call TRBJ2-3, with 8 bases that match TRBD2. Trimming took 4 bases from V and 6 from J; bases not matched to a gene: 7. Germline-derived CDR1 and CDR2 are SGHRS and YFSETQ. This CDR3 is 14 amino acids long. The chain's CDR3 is CASSPGLEADTQYF. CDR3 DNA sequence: TGCGCCAGCAGCCCGGGACTAGAAGCGGATACGCAGTATTTT.

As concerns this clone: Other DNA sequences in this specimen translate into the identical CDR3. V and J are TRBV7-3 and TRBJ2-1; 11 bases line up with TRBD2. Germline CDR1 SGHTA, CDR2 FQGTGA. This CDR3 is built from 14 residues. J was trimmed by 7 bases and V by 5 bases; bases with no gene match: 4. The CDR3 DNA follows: TGTGCCAGCAGCCCACTAGCGGGAGTGAATGAGCAGTTCTTC. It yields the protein CASSPLAGVNEQFF.

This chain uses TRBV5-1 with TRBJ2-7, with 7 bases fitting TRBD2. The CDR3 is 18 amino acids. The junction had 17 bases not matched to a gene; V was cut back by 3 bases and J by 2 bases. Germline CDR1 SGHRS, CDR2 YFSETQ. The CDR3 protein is CASSSRSEGGPFAYEQYF. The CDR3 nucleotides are TGCGCCAGCAGCTCGCGGTCGGAGGGAGGGCCATTTGCCTACGAGCAGTACTTC.

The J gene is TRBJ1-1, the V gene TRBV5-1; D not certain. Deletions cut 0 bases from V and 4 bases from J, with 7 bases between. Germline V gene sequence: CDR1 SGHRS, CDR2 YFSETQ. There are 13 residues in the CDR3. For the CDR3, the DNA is TGCGCCAGCAGCTTGGAGGCCCCCACTGAAGCTTTCTTT. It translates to CASSLEAPTEAFF.

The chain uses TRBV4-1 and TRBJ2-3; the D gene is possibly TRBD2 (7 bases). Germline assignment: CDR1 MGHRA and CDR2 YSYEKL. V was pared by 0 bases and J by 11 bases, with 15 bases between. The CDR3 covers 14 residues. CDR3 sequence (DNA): TGCGCCAGCAGCCAAGATAAGGGAGGGGGGAAGCAGTATTTT. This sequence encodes CASSQDKGGGKQYF.

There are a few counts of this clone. The CDR3 sequence: CASSPQGAGQPQHF. CDR3 DNA sequence: TGTGCCAGCTCACCACAGGGGGCAGGTCAGCCCCAGCATTTT. The V gene is TRBV18, the J gene TRBJ1-5; 7 positions agree with TRBD1. The germline CDR1 and CDR2 sequences are KGHSH and LQKENI. The J segment lost 6 bases and the V segment lost 1 base, leaving 3 bases of the junction unmatched. The CDR3 totals 14 residues.

This chain's CDR3 is CASSYSTSGRRNEQFF. The CDR3 region has the DNA TGTGCCAGCAGTTATTCAACTAGCGGGAGGCGTAATGAGCAGTTCTTC. J is TRBJ2-1 and V is TRBV6-5, with 12 positions matching TRBD2. V lost 3 bases to trimming and J lost 7 bases; unmatched junction nucleotides: 7. The CDR3 runs 16 residues. CDR1 and CDR2 from the germline V gene are MNHEY and SVGAGI.

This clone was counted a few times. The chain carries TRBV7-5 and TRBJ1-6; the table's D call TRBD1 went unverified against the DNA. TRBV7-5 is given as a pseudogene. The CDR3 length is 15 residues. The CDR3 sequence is CVRSQTGTVSSPLHF. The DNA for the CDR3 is TGTGTCAGAAGCCAAACCGGGACAGTCTCTTCACCCCTCCACTTT.

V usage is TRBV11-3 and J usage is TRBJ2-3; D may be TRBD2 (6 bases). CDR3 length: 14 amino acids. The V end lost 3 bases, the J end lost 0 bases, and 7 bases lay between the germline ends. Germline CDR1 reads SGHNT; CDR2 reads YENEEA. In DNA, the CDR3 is TGTGCCAGCAGCTTGGGAGGTAGCACAGATACGCAGTATTTT. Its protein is CASSLGGSTDTQYF. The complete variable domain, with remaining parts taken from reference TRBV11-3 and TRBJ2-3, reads EAGVVQSPRYKIIEKKQPVAFWCNPISGHNTLYWYLQNLGQGPELLIRYENEEAVDDSQLPKDRFSAERLKGVDSTLKIQPAELGDSAVYLCASSLGGSTDTQYFGPGTRLTVL.

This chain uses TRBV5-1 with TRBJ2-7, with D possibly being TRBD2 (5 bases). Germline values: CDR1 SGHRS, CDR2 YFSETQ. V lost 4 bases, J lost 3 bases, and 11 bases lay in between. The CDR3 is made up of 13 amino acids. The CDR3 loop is CASSHGGGYEQYF. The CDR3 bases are TGCGCCAGCAGCCACGGAGGAGGCTACGAGCAGTACTTC.

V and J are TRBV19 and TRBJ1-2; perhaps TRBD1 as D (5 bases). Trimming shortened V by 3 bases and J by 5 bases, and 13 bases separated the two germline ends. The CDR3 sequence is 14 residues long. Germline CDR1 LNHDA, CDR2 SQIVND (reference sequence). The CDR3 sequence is CASSIAGGKYGYTF. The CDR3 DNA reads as TGTGCCAGTAGTATTGCTGGGGGAAAGTATGGCTACACCTTC.

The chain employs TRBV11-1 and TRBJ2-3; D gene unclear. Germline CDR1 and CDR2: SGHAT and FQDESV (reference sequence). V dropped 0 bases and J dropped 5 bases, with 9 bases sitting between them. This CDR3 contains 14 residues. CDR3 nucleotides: TGTGCCAGCAGCTTAGCCGCCAGCCTAGATACGCAGTATTTT. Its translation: CASSLAASLDTQYF. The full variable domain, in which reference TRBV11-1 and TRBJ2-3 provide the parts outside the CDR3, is EAEVAQSPRYKITEKSQAVAFWCDPISGHATLYWYRQILGQGPELLVQFQDESVVDDSQLPKDRFSAERLKGVDSTLKIQPAELGDSAMYLCASSLAASLDTQYFGPGTRLTVL.

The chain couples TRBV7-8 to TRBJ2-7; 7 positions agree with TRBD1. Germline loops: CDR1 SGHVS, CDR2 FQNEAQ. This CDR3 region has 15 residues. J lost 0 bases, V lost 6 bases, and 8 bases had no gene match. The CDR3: CASSSGQEPSYEQYF. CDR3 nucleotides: TGTGCCAGCAGTTCCGGACAGGAGCCCTCCTACGAGCAGTACTTC.

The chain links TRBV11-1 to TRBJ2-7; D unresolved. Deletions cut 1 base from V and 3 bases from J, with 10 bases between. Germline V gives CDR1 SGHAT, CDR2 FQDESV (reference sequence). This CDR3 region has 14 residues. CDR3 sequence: CASSLEPIGYEQYF. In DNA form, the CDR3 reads TGTGCCAGCAGCTTAGAACCTATAGGCTACGAGCAGTACTTC.